Listed below are T cell receptor beta chains from one sample, sequenced in a study of response to subunit inactivated influenza vaccine. TCRdb passed the RT-PCR reads through MiXCR, listing each CDR3 protein once. Among about 580,000 distinct CDR3 sequences listed, around 15% were seen once. Sequenced here: PBMCs from blood, sampled about 13 days after vaccination. These receptors came from a man aged 50 or older who received an inactivated influenza vaccine. CDR3s include the opening cysteine and the closing phenylalanine or tryptophan. Each record gives: CDR3 protein, CDR3 DNA, clone size, J gene, V gene, D gene. A D gene is named only where the DNA matches it firmly. Some rows have no size entry. The others give once, few or many, or a class for an expanded clone.

CDR3aa: CASSIEGGELFF
CDR3nt: TGTGCCAGTAGTATAGAAGGCGGGGAGCTGTTTTTT
abundance: -
j_gene: TRBJ2-2
v_gene: TRBV19
d_gene: -

CDR3aa: CASTSGGVQRTQYF
CDR3nt: TGTGCCAGCACCTCCGGGGGGGTTCAACGTACGCAGTATTTT
abundance: -
j_gene: TRBJ2-3
v_gene: TRBV12-3/TRBV12-4
d_gene: TRBD2

CDR3aa: CASSLDSGSTDTQYF
CDR3nt: TGTGCTAGCAGCTTGGATTCAGGGAGCACAGATACGCAGTATTTT
abundance: many
j_gene: TRBJ2-3
v_gene: TRBV7-7
d_gene: -

CDR3aa: CASSQRQGEREKLFF
CDR3nt: TGCGCCAGCAGTCAGCGGCAGGGGGAACGTGAAAAACTGTTTTTT
abundance: -
j_gene: TRBJ1-4
v_gene: TRBV4-3
d_gene: TRBD1

CDR3aa: CASSQPATGEGTEAFF
CDR3nt: TGTGCCAGCAGCCAACCAGCGACAGGGGAGGGGACGGAAGCTTTCTTT
abundance: -
j_gene: TRBJ1-1
v_gene: TRBV4-2
d_gene: TRBD1

CDR3aa: CASATHRGMDTQYF
CDR3nt: TGTGCCAGCGCGACTCATCGGGGGATGGATACGCAGTATTTT
abundance: -
j_gene: TRBJ2-3
v_gene: TRBV27
d_gene: -

CDR3aa: CASRPGLAGHNEQFF
CDR3nt: TGTGCCAGCAGACCGGGACTAGCGGGGCACAATGAGCAGTTCTTC
abundance: few
j_gene: TRBJ2-1
v_gene: TRBV12-3/TRBV12-4
d_gene: TRBD2

CDR3aa: CSARTTSGASTDTQYF
CDR3nt: TGCAGCGCCCGAACCACTAGCGGGGCCAGCACAGATACGCAGTATTTT
abundance: many
j_gene: TRBJ2-3
v_gene: TRBV29-1
d_gene: TRBD2

CDR3aa: CASSQDLGLAGRTSTDTQYF
CDR3nt: TGCGCCAGCAGCCAAGACCTTGGACTAGCGGGCCGAACATCCACAGATACGCAGTATTTT
abundance: few
j_gene: TRBJ2-3
v_gene: TRBV4-3
d_gene: TRBD2

CDR3aa: CASRGGTSYRHNQETQYF
CDR3nt: TGCGCCAGCAGGGGTGGCACGTCATATCGACACAACCAAGAGACCCAGTACTTC
abundance: -
j_gene: TRBJ2-5
v_gene: TRBV5-1
d_gene: -

CDR3aa: CASSFLSGDQETQYF
CDR3nt: TGTGCCAGCAGTTTTCTGTCAGGGGATCAAGAGACCCAGTACTTC
abundance: -
j_gene: TRBJ2-5
v_gene: TRBV12-3/TRBV12-4
d_gene: -

CDR3aa: CASSSYTSWTDKQYF
CDR3nt: TGTGCCAGCAGCTCCTACACCTCATGGACAGACAAGCAGTACTTC
abundance: -
j_gene: TRBJ2-7
v_gene: TRBV5-4
d_gene: -

CDR3aa: CASSLSQGSNYGYTF
CDR3nt: TGTGCCAGCAGCTTATCCCAGGGATCCAACTATGGCTACACCTTC
abundance: -
j_gene: TRBJ1-2
v_gene: TRBV7-2
d_gene: -

CDR3aa: CSALDNYEQYF
CDR3nt: TGCAGTGCCCTGGACAACTACGAGCAGTACTTC
abundance: -
j_gene: TRBJ2-7
v_gene: TRBV20-1
d_gene: -

CDR3aa: CASSYSIAGGVTDTQYF
CDR3nt: TGTGCCAGCAGTTACTCGATAGCGGGGGGGGTTACAGATACGCAGTATTTT
abundance: -
j_gene: TRBJ2-3
v_gene: TRBV6-5
d_gene: TRBD2

CDR3aa: CASSYQRLGYEQYF
CDR3nt: TGTGCCAGCAGTTACCAACGACTGGGATACGAGCAGTACTTC
abundance: few
j_gene: TRBJ2-7
v_gene: TRBV6-5
d_gene: -

CDR3aa: CASSYTGQRDTEAFF
CDR3nt: TGCGCCAGCAGCTATACAGGGCAAAGAGACACTGAAGCTTTCTTT
abundance: -
j_gene: TRBJ1-1
v_gene: TRBV5-1
d_gene: -

CDR3aa: CAISESAPSYNEQFF
CDR3nt: TGTGCCATCAGTGAGTCGGCACCGTCCTACAATGAGCAGTTCTTC
abundance: few
j_gene: TRBJ2-1
v_gene: TRBV10-3
d_gene: -

CDR3aa: CASRPGGGGTEAFF
CDR3nt: TGTGCCAGCCGACCAGGGGGCGGGGGCACTGAAGCTTTCTTT
abundance: few
j_gene: TRBJ1-1
v_gene: TRBV28
d_gene: TRBD1

CDR3aa: CASSRENTEAFF
CDR3nt: TGCGCCAGCAGCAGGGAGAACACTGAAGCTTTCTTT
abundance: many
j_gene: TRBJ1-1
v_gene: TRBV18
d_gene: -

CDR3aa: CASSPQGSSYNEQFF
CDR3nt: TGTGCCAGCAGCCCACAGGGGAGCTCCTACAATGAGCAGTTCTTC
abundance: -
j_gene: TRBJ2-1
v_gene: TRBV6-2/TRBV6-3
d_gene: TRBD1

CDR3aa: CASSLYGTKGETQYF
CDR3nt: TGTGCCAGCAGCTTATACGGCACCAAGGGAGAGACCCAGTACTTC
abundance: few
j_gene: TRBJ2-5
v_gene: TRBV11-2
d_gene: -

CDR3aa: CASSLPPAANEQFF
CDR3nt: TGTGCCAGCAGCTTGCCCCCAGCAGCAAATGAGCAGTTCTTC
abundance: -
j_gene: TRBJ2-1
v_gene: TRBV7-9
d_gene: -

CDR3aa: CSAGTDNYGYTF
CDR3nt: TGCAGCGCTGGGACAGACAACTATGGCTACACCTTC
abundance: many
j_gene: TRBJ1-2
v_gene: TRBV29-1
d_gene: TRBD1

CDR3aa: CASSQDPRASGRNF
CDR3nt: TGTGCCAGCAGCCAAGATCCTCGGGCTAGCGGTCGAAACTTC
abundance: few
j_gene: TRBJ2-4
v_gene: TRBV4-2
d_gene: TRBD2

CDR3aa: CAISGSGGARTDTQYF
CDR3nt: TGTGCCATCAGTGGTAGCGGGGGGGCCCGCACAGATACGCAGTATTTT
abundance: -
j_gene: TRBJ2-3
v_gene: TRBV10-3
d_gene: TRBD2

CDR3aa: CASSQTSNEQFF
CDR3nt: TGTGCCAGCAGCCAGACTAGCAATGAGCAGTTCTTC
abundance: -
j_gene: TRBJ2-1
v_gene: TRBV3-1
d_gene: -

CDR3aa: CASSQDSGRGSYGYTF
CDR3nt: TGCGCCAGCAGCCAAGATAGCGGGCGGGGGAGCTATGGCTACACCTTC
abundance: -
j_gene: TRBJ1-2
v_gene: TRBV4-3
d_gene: -

CDR3aa: CASSYGRGDEQFF
CDR3nt: TGTGCCAGCAGTTACGGGAGAGGGGATGAGCAGTTCTTC
abundance: -
j_gene: TRBJ2-1
v_gene: TRBV12-3/TRBV12-4
d_gene: -

CDR3aa: CASSLEGTRPRNEQFF
CDR3nt: TGTGCCAGCAGCTTAGAAGGGACTCGCCCTCGTAATGAGCAGTTCTTC
abundance: few
j_gene: TRBJ2-1
v_gene: TRBV11-2
d_gene: -

CDR3aa: CASSLGPDTGELFF
CDR3nt: TGTGCCAGCAGTTTGGGGCCCGACACCGGGGAGCTGTTTTTT
abundance: -
j_gene: TRBJ2-2
v_gene: TRBV12-3/TRBV12-4
d_gene: -

CDR3aa: CSVHLLTGGTEAFF
CDR3nt: TGCAGCGTCCACCTCCTGACAGGGGGCACTGAAGCTTTCTTT
abundance: few
j_gene: TRBJ1-1
v_gene: TRBV29-1
d_gene: TRBD1

CDR3aa: CASSFVGRGDQPQHF
CDR3nt: TGTGCCAGCAGTTTTGTTGGCAGGGGCGATCAGCCCCAGCATTTT
abundance: few
j_gene: TRBJ1-5
v_gene: TRBV27
d_gene: -

CDR3aa: CAITKSGSDGHYEQYF
CDR3nt: TGTGCCATCACCAAGAGCGGGAGCGATGGACACTACGAGCAGTACTTC
abundance: few
j_gene: TRBJ2-7
v_gene: TRBV10-3
d_gene: TRBD2

CDR3aa: CASSQDSYSNQPQHF
CDR3nt: TGCGCCAGCAGCCAAGACAGTTATAGCAATCAGCCCCAGCATTTT
abundance: few
j_gene: TRBJ1-5
v_gene: TRBV4-3
d_gene: -

CDR3aa: CASSERTGNEQYF
CDR3nt: TGTGCCAGCAGTGAACGGACAGGGAACGAGCAGTACTTC
abundance: -
j_gene: TRBJ2-7
v_gene: TRBV2
d_gene: TRBD1

CDR3aa: CASSLSQGNEQFF
CDR3nt: TGTGCCAGCAGTTTATCACAGGGCAATGAGCAGTTCTTC
abundance: -
j_gene: TRBJ2-1
v_gene: TRBV28
d_gene: -

CDR3aa: CASSLALAERSYEQYF
CDR3nt: TGTGCCAGCAGCTTAGCCCTGGCGGAGCGCTCCTACGAGCAGTACTTC
abundance: -
j_gene: TRBJ2-7
v_gene: TRBV7-8
d_gene: -

CDR3aa: CATSDPGQGAETQYF
CDR3nt: TGTGCCACCAGTGACCCCGGACAGGGCGCAGAGACCCAGTACTTC
abundance: -
j_gene: TRBJ2-5
v_gene: TRBV24-1
d_gene: TRBD1

CDR3aa: CASSGSYEQYF
CDR3nt: TGTGCCAGCAGTGGCAGTTACGAGCAGTACTTC
abundance: many
j_gene: TRBJ2-7
v_gene: TRBV7-9
d_gene: -

CDR3aa: CASSYYNGMDTQYF
CDR3nt: TGTGCCAGCAGTTACTACAACGGGATGGATACGCAGTATTTT
abundance: few
j_gene: TRBJ2-3
v_gene: TRBV6-2/TRBV6-3
d_gene: -

CDR3aa: CASSFPQVNSNQPQHF
CDR3nt: TGTGCCAGCAGTTTCCCCCAGGTGAATAGCAATCAGCCCCAGCATTTT
abundance: few
j_gene: TRBJ1-5
v_gene: TRBV28
d_gene: -

CDR3aa: CASRTRRGAAGELFF
CDR3nt: TGTGCCAGCAGGACCAGACGGGGGGCGGCCGGGGAGCTGTTTTTT
abundance: few
j_gene: TRBJ2-2
v_gene: TRBV6-2/TRBV6-3
d_gene: -

CDR3aa: CASSLAMGLTNTEAFF
CDR3nt: TGTGCCAGCAGCTTGGCAATGGGACTGACGAACACTGAAGCTTTCTTT
abundance: few
j_gene: TRBJ1-1
v_gene: TRBV5-6
d_gene: -

CDR3aa: CSASPGPRGEKLFF
CDR3nt: TGCAGTGCTAGCCCTGGCCCGAGAGGGGAAAAACTGTTTTTT
abundance: -
j_gene: TRBJ1-4
v_gene: TRBV20-1
d_gene: -

CDR3aa: CSVEDVASQTEKLFF
CDR3nt: TGCAGCGTTGAAGATGTGGCCTCTCAAACGGAAAAACTGTTTTTT
abundance: -
j_gene: TRBJ1-4
v_gene: TRBV29-1
d_gene: -

CDR3aa: CSVRPGVGYEQYF
CDR3nt: TGCAGCGTTCGGCCGGGGGTGGGCTACGAGCAGTACTTC
abundance: few
j_gene: TRBJ2-7
v_gene: TRBV29-1
d_gene: -

CDR3aa: CASSFINYEQYF
CDR3nt: TGTGCCAGCAGCTTCATTAACTACGAGCAGTACTTC
abundance: few
j_gene: TRBJ2-7
v_gene: TRBV7-9
d_gene: -

CDR3aa: CSVLDGSMNTEAFF
CDR3nt: TGCAGCGTACTGGACGGGTCTATGAACACTGAAGCTTTCTTT
abundance: -
j_gene: TRBJ1-1
v_gene: TRBV29-1
d_gene: -

CDR3aa: CASSKGLNSYNEQFF
CDR3nt: TGTGCCAGCAGCAAGGGACTAAATTCCTACAATGAGCAGTTCTTC
abundance: few
j_gene: TRBJ2-1
v_gene: TRBV12-3/TRBV12-4
d_gene: TRBD2